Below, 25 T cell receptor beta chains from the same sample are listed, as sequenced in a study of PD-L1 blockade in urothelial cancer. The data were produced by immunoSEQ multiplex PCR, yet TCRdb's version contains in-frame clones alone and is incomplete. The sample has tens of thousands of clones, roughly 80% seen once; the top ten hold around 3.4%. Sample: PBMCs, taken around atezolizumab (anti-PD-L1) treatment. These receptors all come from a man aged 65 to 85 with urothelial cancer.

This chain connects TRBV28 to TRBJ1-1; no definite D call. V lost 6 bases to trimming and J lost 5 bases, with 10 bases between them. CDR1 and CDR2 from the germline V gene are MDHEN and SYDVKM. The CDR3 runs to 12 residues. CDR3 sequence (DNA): TGTGCCAGCAGCCGCGGCGGGACTGAAGCTTTCTTT. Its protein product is CASSRGGTEAFF.

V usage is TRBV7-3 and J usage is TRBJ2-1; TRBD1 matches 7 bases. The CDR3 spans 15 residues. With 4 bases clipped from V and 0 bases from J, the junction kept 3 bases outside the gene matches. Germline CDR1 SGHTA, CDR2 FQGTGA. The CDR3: CASSSTGISYNEQFF. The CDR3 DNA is TGTGCCAGCAGCTCGACAGGGATCTCCTACAATGAGCAGTTCTTC.

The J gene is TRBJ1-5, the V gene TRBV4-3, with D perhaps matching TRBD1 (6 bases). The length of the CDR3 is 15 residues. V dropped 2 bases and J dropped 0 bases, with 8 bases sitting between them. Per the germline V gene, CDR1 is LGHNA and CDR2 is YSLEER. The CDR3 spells CASSQTTGSNQPQHF. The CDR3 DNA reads TGCGCCAGCAGCCAAACGACAGGTAGCAATCAGCCCCAGCATTTT.

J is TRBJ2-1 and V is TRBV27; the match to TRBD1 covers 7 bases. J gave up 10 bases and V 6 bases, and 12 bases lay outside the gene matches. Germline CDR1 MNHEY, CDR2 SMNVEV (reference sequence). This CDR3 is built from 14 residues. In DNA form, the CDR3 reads TGTGCCAGCAGACCTCAAGGGGGCCCAGGCGAGCAGTTCTTC. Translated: CASRPQGGPGEQFF.

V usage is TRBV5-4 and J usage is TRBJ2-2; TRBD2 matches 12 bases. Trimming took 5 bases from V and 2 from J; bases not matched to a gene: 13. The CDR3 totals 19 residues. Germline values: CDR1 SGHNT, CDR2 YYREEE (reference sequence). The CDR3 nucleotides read TGTGCCAGCAGTTCCCGACGACTAGCGGGGGTGATTAACACCGGGGAGCTGTTTTTT. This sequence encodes CASSSRRLAGVINTGELFF.

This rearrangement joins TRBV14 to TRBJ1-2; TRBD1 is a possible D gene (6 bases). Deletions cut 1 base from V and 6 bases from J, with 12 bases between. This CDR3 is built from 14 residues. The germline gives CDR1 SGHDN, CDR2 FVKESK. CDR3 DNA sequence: TGTGCCAGCAGCCAAGGAGGGACATCTAATGGCTACACCTTC. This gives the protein CASSQGGTSNGYTF. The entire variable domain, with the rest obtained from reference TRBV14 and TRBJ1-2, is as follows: EAGVTQFPSHSVIEKGQTVTLRCDPISGHDNLYWYRRVMGKEIKFLLHFVKESKQDESGMPNNRFLAERTGGTYSTLKVQPAELEDSGVYFCASSQGGTSNGYTFGSGTRLTVV.

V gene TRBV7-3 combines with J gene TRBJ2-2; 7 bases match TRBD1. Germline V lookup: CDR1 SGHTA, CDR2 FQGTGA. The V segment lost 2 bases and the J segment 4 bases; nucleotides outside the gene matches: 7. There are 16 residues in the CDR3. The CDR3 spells CASSLSGDRVTGELFF. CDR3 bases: TGTGCCAGCAGCTTATCAGGAGACAGGGTCACCGGGGAGCTGTTTTTT.

The CDR3 sequence: CAWSPARAGQTDTQYF. The CDR3 nucleotides read TGTGCCTGGAGTCCGGCTCGGGCGGGGCAAACCGATACGCAGTATTTT. The J gene is TRBJ2-3, the V gene TRBV30, with D maybe TRBD2 (6 bases). Trimming left V 2 bases short and J 6 bases short, with 21 bases between. Germline CDR1 GTSNPN, CDR2 SVGIG (reference sequence). There are 16 residues in the CDR3.

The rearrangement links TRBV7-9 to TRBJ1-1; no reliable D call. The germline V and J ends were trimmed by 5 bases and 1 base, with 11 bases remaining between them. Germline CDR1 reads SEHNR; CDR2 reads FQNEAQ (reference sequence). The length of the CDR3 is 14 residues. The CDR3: CASSPQTKNTEAFF. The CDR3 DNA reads TGTGCCAGCAGCCCTCAGACTAAGAACACTGAAGCTTTCTTT.

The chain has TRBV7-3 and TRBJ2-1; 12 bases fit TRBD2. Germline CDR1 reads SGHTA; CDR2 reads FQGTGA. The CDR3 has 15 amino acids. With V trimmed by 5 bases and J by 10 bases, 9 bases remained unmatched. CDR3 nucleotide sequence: TGTGCCAGCAGCCCAACGACTAGCGGGGGTGGAGAGCAGTTCTTC. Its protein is CASSPTTSGGGEQFF.

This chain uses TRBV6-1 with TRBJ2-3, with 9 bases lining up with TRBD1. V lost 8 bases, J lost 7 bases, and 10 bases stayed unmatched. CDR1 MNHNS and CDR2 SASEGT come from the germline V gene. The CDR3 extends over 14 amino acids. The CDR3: CASGGDREWNTQYF. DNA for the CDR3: TGTGCCAGCGGAGGGGACAGGGAATGGAATACGCAGTATTTT.

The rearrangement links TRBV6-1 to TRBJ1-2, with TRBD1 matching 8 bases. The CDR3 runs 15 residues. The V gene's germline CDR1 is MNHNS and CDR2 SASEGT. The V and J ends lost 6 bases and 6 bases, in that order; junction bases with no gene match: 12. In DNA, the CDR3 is TGTGCCAGCAGAGAAAGACAGGGGTTAGCACATGGCTACACCTTC. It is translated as CASRERQGLAHGYTF.

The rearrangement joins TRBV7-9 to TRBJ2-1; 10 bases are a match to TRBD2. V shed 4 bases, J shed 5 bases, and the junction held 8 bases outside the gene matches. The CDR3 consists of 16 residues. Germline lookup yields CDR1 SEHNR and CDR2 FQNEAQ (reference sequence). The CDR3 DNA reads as TGTGCCAGCAGCTCCCGAGGTAGCGGGGGGAACAATGAGCAGTTCTTC. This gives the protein CASSSRGSGGNNEQFF.

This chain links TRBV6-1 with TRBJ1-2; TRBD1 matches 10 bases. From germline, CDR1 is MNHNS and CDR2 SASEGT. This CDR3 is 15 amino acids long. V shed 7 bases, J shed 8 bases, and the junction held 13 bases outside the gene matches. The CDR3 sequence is CASTGLLPGQGGYTF. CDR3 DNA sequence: TGTGCCAGCACCGGTTTATTACCGGGACAGGGGGGCTACACCTTC.

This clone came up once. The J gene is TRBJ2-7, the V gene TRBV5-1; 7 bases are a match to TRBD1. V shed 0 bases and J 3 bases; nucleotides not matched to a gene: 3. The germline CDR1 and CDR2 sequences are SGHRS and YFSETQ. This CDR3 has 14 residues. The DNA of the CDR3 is TGCGCCAGCAGCTTGGCACAGGGGAGCTACGAGCAGTACTTC. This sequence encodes CASSLAQGSYEQYF.

The CDR3 region has the DNA TGCAGTGCTAGATCTTCCTACGAGCAGTACTTC. This translates into CSARSSYEQYF. This chain connects TRBV20-1 to TRBJ2-7; D gene unclear. The CDR3 is made up of 11 amino acids. From germline, CDR1 is DFQATT and CDR2 SNEGSKA (reference sequence). V lost 2 bases and J lost 1, with 3 bases in between.

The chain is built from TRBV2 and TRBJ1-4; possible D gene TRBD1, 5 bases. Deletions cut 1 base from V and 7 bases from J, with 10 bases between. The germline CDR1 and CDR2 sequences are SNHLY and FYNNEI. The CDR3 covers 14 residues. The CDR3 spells CASSEEGRGEKLFF. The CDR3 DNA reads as TGTGCCAGCAGTGAAGAGGGTAGGGGTGAAAAACTGTTTTTT.

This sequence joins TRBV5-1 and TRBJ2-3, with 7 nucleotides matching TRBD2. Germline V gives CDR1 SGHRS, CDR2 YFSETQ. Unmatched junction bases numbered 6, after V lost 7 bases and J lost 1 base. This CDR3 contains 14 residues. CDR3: CASLRSGGTDTQYF. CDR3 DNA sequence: TGCGCCAGCTTACGAAGCGGGGGCACAGATACGCAGTATTTT.

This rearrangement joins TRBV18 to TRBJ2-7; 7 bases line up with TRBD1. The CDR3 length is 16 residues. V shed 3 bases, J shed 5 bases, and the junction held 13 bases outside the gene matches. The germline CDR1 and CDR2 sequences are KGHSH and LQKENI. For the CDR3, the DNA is TGTGCCAGCTCACCCTCCCCGACAGGGTTTGGAGACGAGCAGTACTTC. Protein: CASSPSPTGFGDEQYF.

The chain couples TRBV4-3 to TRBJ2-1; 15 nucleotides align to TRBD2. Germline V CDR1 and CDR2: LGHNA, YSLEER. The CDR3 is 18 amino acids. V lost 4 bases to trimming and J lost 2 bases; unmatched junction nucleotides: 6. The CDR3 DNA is TGCGCCAGCAGCCCGGGACTAGCGGGGGGAGGGCCCTACAATGAGCAGTTCTTC. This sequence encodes CASSPGLAGGGPYNEQFF.

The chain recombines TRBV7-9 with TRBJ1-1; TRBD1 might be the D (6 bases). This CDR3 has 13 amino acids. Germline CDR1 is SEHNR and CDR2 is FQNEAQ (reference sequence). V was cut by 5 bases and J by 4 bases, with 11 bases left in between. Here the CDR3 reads CASSLGGGTEAFF. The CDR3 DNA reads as TGTGCCAGCAGCCTAGGAGGGGGCACTGAAGCTTTCTTT.

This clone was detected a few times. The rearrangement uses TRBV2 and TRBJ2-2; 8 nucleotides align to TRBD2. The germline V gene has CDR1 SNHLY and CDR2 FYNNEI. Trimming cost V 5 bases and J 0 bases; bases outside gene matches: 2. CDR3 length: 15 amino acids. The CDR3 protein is CASSSSGTNTGELFF. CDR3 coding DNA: TGTGCCAGCAGTAGTAGCGGGACGAACACCGGGGAGCTGTTTTTT.

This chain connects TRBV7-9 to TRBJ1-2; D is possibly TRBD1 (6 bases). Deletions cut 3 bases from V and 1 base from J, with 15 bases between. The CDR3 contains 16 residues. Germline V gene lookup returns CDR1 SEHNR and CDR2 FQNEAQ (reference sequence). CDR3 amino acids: CASSLVAGTFNYGYTF. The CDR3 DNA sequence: TGTGCCAGCAGCTTGGTGGCCGGGACATTTAACTATGGCTACACCTTC.

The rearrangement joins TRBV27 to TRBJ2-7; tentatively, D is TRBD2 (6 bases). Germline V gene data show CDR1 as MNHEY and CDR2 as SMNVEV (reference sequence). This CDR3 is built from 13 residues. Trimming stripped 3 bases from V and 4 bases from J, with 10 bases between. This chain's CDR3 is CASSFASAYEQYF. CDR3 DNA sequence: TGTGCCAGCAGTTTCGCTAGCGCTTACGAGCAGTACTTC.

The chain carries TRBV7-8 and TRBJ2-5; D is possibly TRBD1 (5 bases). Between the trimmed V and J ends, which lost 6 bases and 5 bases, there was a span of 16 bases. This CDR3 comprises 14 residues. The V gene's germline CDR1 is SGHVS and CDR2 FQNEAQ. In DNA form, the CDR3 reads TGTGCCAGCAGTGGACAAACCATGGGGGAGACCCAGTACTTC. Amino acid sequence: CASSGQTMGETQYF.